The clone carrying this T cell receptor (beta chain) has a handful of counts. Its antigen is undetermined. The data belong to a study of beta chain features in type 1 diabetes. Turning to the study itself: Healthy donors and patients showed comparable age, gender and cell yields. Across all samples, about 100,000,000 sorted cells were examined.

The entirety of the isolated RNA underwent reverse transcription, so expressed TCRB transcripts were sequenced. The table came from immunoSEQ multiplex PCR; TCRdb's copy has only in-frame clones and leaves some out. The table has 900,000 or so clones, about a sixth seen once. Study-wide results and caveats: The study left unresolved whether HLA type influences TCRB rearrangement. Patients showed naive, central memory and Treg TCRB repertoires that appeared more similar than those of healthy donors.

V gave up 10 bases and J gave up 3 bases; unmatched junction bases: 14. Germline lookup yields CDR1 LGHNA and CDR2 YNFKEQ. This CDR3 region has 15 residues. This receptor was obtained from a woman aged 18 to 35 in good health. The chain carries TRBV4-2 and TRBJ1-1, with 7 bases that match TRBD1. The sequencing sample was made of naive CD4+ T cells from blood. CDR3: CATLEVQGTDTEAFF. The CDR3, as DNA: TGTGCCACCCTAGAGGTACAGGGGACTGACACTGAAGCTTTCTTT.